The T cell receptor beta chain under discussion was sequenced for a study of vaccination and CD4 T cells after COVID-19. Study outcomes and limitations: In convalescent patients, 304 of 307 vaccine-specific clones were spike mono-reactive.

With regard to this clonotype: The antigen is unknown.

Treatment denoted: approximately 9-day PBMC culture with coronavirus spike peptide pools or control peptides (ViraFEST assay). Sequenced with the Oncomine TCR Beta short-read assay was DNA taken from cultured CD4+ T cells. Researchers extracted genomic DNA from CD4+ T cells that had been cultured. TCRdb used MiXCR to reprocess the PCR reads, holding one entry per CDR3 protein. The sample lists tens of thousands of distinct CDR3 sequences, roughly 52% occurring once. V lost 6 bases and J lost 3, with 15 bases in between. The CDR3 is made up of 15 amino acids. Germline V CDR1 and CDR2: SNHLY, FYNNEI. The sample comprised CD4+ T cells from blood, cultured in vitro. The clonotype originates from a human donor who had recovered from COVID-19. The J gene is TRBJ1-3, the V gene TRBV2; possible D gene TRBD1, 5 bases. CDR3: CASSRLEGSGNTIYF. Here the CDR3 DNA reads TGTGCCAGCAGCAGACTAGAGGGGAGTGGAAACACCATATATTTT.